This is a list of T cell receptor beta chains from one sample in a study of cytomegalovirus exposure and HLA in healthy donors. The table came from immunoSEQ multiplex PCR; TCRdb's copy has only in-frame clones and leaves some out. The data contain roughly 150,000 clones, just under 80% of them singletons. Sequencing used PBMCs. Receptors originate from a man in his late teens or twenties in good health and CMV-seropositive. CDR3s include the opening cysteine and the closing phenylalanine or tryptophan. The order of the fields is D gene, V gene, J gene, CDR3 DNA, CDR3 protein. D genes are given only for firm matches.

>TRBD1|TRBV30|TRBJ1-2
TGTGCCTGGAGTGAACCTCGGACAGGGAGAGGCTACACCTTC
CAWSEPRTGRGYTF
>NA|TRBV29-1|TRBJ2-1
TGCAGCGTTGAACTTTGGGACTCCAAGTACAATGAGCAGTTCTTC
CSVELWDSKYNEQFF
>NA|TRBV29-1|TRBJ1-2
TGCAGCGTGCCAGGGGCCTCCCTCTCGGGTTATGGCTACACCTTC
CSVPGASLSGYGYTF
>NA|TRBV19|TRBJ1-2
TGTGCCAGTAGTATCCTGAGCAACTATGGCTACACCTTC
CASSILSNYGYTF
>NA|TRBV19|TRBJ2-7
TGTGCCAGTAGTATTGATCAGGCAGGGGCCCCCTACGAGCAGTACTTC
CASSIDQAGAPYEQYF
>NA|TRBV18|TRBJ2-5
TGTGCCAGCTCACCACCGTATGAGAGTCAAGAGACCCAGTACTTC
CASSPPYESQETQYF
>NA|TRBV5-1|TRBJ1-3
TGCGCCAGCAGCCCCCGTAGCCCTGGAAACACCATATATTTT
CASSPRSPGNTIYF
>TRBD1|TRBV5-5|TRBJ1-4
TGTGCCAGCAGATGGACAGGGGGTAATGAAAAACTGTTTTTT
CASRWTGGNEKLFF
>TRBD1|TRBV5-1|TRBJ1-1
TGCGCCAGCAGCTTTACACAGGGGCCGAGGACTGAAGCTTTCTTT
CASSFTQGPRTEAFF
>NA|TRBV6-1|TRBJ1-4
TGTGCCAGCATGGGCAGGGGAACTAATGAAAAACTGTTTTTT
CASMGRGTNEKLFF
>TRBD1|TRBV5-5|TRBJ2-1
TGTGCCAGCAGGCCCTCGACCGAGGACAGGGGCAATTTCGATGAGCAGTTCTTC
CASRPSTEDRGNFDEQFF
>TRBD1|TRBV12-5|TRBJ1-1
TGTGCTAGAATCACCGGGACAGAGAACACTGAAGCTTTCTTT
CARITGTENTEAFF
>NA|TRBV27|TRBJ2-2
TGTGCCAGCAGTTTTTCGGACACCGGGGAGCTGTTTTTT
CASSFSDTGELFF
>NA|TRBV19|TRBJ2-1
TGTGCCAGTAGTGTCTTTAGCGGTCACAACAATGAGCAGTTCTTC
CASSVFSGHNNEQFF
>TRBD1|TRBV7-6|TRBJ2-2
TGTGCCAGCAGCCCCCAGGGGGCAGGATCCGGGGAGCTGTTTTTT
CASSPQGAGSGELFF
>NA|TRBV9|TRBJ1-5
TGTGCCAGCAGCGTAGATGGGGGCCTAAATCAGCCCCAGCATTTT
CASSVDGGLNQPQHF
>TRBD1|TRBV5-4|TRBJ2-3
TGTGCCAGCAGCCCCGGACAGGGGTTCACAGATACGCAGTATTTT
CASSPGQGFTDTQYF
>NA|TRBV7-3|TRBJ2-4
TGTGCCAGCAGCTCTGTTCACATTCAGTACTTC
CASSSVHIQYF
>TRBD1|TRBV10-3|TRBJ2-5
TGTGCCATCAGCGACGGACAGGGCGAGGGGCAAGAGACCCAGTACTTC
CAISDGQGEGQETQYF
>TRBD2|TRBV5-1|TRBJ2-3
TGCGCCAGCAGCCCGACTAGCGGGAGAGGAGATACGCAGTATTTT
CASSPTSGRGDTQYF